These T cell receptor beta chains were read from a single sample in a study of blood T cells in healthy people across ages. TCRdb reprocessed the 5' RACE reads with MiXCR, giving one entry per CDR3 protein. The sample includes about 1.5 million distinct CDR3 sequences, 35% to 45% seen only once; the top ten take 4%. The sample taken for sequencing was blood. These receptors were obtained from a woman under 30 in good health. Each CDR3 is given with its conserved first and last residue. A D gene is named only where the DNA matches it firmly. Expanded clones get a size class; other rows say once, few or many, or leave the size out.

V gene	D gene	J gene	clone size	CDR3 DNA	CDR3 protein
TRBV6-1	TRBD1	TRBJ1-4	few	TGTGCCAGCGGGAGGGACAGCTTGAATGAAAAACTGTTTTTT	CASGRDSLNEKLFF
TRBV25-1	TRBD1	TRBJ2-1	.	TGTGCCAGCAGTGATAAGGACAGGGTCCTACATGAGCAGTTCTTC	CASSDKDRVLHEQFF
TRBV3-1	.	TRBJ1-2	few	TGTGCCAGCAGCTTTCCCGGGACCCAATCCCGGAGCTACACCTTC	CASSFPGTQSRSYTF
TRBV9	TRBD2	TRBJ2-5	many	TGTGCCAGCAGCCTCACTCTCGGGGGGACTAGCGGACAAGAGACCCAGTACTTC	CASSLTLGGTSGQETQYF
TRBV20-1	.	TRBJ1-2	once	TGCAGTGCTAGTAGGGGTGGCTACACCTTC	CSASRGGYTF
TRBV14	.	TRBJ1-5	.	TGTGCCAGCAGCCAGGGGGCAAACCAGCCCCAGCATTTT	CASSQGANQPQHF
TRBV2	.	TRBJ2-1	few	TGTGCCAGCAGTGAAGAGCTAGCGCTGGGGAATGAGCAGTTCTTC	CASSEELALGNEQFF
TRBV5-1	TRBD1	TRBJ1-6	.	TGCGCCAGCAGCCGGCGACAGGGTTTATACTCACCCCTCCACTTT	CASSRRQGLYSPLHF
TRBV20-1	.	TRBJ2-4	few	TGCAGTGCTAGCTCGGGACCCGGAGGGGAGCAGTACTTC	CSASSGPGGEQYF
TRBV12-3/TRBV12-4	TRBD1	TRBJ2-4	few	TGTGCCAGCAGTCCCCGGACAGGGGGCGATGAGCAGTACTTC	CASSPRTGGDEQYF
TRBV2	TRBD1	TRBJ1-5	once	TGTGCCAGCAGACAGGGGAGCGATCAGCCCCAGCATTTT	CASRQGSDQPQHF
TRBV5-1	.	TRBJ1-1	few	TGCGCCAGCAGACAGGGAGTCACTGAAGCTTTCTTT	CASRQGVTEAFF
TRBV29-1	TRBD1	TRBJ1-1	few	TGCAGCGTTGAAGGGAGGGGGCGTTCGAACACTGAAGCTTTCTTT	CSVEGRGRSNTEAFF
TRBV12-3/TRBV12-4	.	TRBJ1-1	few	TGTGCCAGCAGTTTAGTCGCAGCTGAAGCTTTCTTT	CASSLVAAEAFF
TRBV25-1	TRBD1	TRBJ1-5	.	TGTGCCAGCAGTGAATTAGAAGGACAGGGTCAGCCCCAGCATTTT	CASSELEGQGQPQHF
TRBV3-1	TRBD2	TRBJ2-1	.	TGTGCCAGCAGCTCAGGGCGGGAGCAGGCCTACAATGAGCAGTTCTTC	CASSSGREQAYNEQFF
TRBV14	.	TRBJ2-1	.	TGTGCCAGCAGCCGGGATTACTATGAGCAGTTCTTC	CASSRDYYEQFF
TRBV9	.	TRBJ2-1	.	TGTGCCAGCAGCCCGGGTTTTGGGTGGGATGAGCAGTTCTTC	CASSPGFGWDEQFF
TRBV9	TRBD1	TRBJ2-2	.	TGTGCCAGCAGCGTCGGGACAGGGGTATTGGGCGGGGAGCTGTTTTTT	CASSVGTGVLGGELFF
TRBV6-5	.	TRBJ2-7	few	TGTGCCAGCAGGGGGGCCACCTACGAGCAGTACTTC	CASRGATYEQYF
TRBV27	.	TRBJ1-5	.	TGTGCCAGCAGTTTATCGTGGCAGGGCACTCAGCCCCAGCATTTT	CASSLSWQGTQPQHF
TRBV7-2	.	TRBJ2-7	.	TGTGCCAGCAGCCTTTGGACAGCCTCCTACGAGCAGTACTTC	CASSLWTASYEQYF
TRBV6-1	TRBD1	TRBJ2-4	few	TGTGCCAGCAGTGCAGACGGGACAGGGATCGAAATAGCCAAAAACATTCAGTACTTC	CASSADGTGIEIAKNIQYF
TRBV2	.	TRBJ1-4	few	TGTGCCAGGAGGGGAGAGGATGAAAAACTGTTTTTT	CARRGEDEKLFF
TRBV18	.	TRBJ1-5	few	TGTGCCAGCTCACCCCCCCAGACAGGTCAGCCCCAGCATTTT	CASSPPQTGQPQHF
TRBV6-2/TRBV6-3	.	TRBJ1-2	few	TGTGCCAGCACTGTTCTATTCAGCTATGGCTACACCTTC	CASTVLFSYGYTF